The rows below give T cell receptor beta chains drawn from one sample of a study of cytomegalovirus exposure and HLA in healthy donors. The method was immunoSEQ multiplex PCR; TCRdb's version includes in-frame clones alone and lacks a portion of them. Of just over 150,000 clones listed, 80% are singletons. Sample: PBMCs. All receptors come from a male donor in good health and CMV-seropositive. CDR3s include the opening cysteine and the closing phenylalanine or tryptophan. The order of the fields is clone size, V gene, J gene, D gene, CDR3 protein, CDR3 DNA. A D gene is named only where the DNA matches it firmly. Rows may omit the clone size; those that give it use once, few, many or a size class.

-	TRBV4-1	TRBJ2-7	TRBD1	CASSQGAPGTGWQRAAWEQYF	TGCGCCAGCAGCCAAGGGGCCCCCGGGACAGGGTGGCAGCGGGCGGCCTGGGAGCAGTACTTC
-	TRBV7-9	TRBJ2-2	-	CSSSLALEIGELFF	TGTTCCAGCAGCTTAGCGCTGGAGATCGGGGAGCTGTTTTTT
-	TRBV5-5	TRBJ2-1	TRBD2	CASSLGGRGYNEQFF	TGTGCCAGCAGCTTGGGCGGGAGGGGTTACAATGAGCAGTTCTTC
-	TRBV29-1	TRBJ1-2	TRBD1	CSAAQGARYGYTF	TGCAGCGCCGCACAGGGGGCGCGCTATGGCTACACCTTC
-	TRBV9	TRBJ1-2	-	CASSGTSFNYGYTF	TGTGCCAGCAGCGGTACTTCTTTTAACTATGGCTACACCTTC
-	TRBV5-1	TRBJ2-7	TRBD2	CASSASGNAYEQYF	TGCGCCAGCAGTGCTAGCGGGAATGCCTACGAGCAGTACTTC
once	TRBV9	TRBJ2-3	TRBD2	CASSVAIAGPADTQYF	TGTGCCAGCAGCGTAGCTATAGCGGGGCCCGCAGATACGCAGTATTTT
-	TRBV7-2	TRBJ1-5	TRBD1	CASHRTGGVNQPQHF	TGTGCCAGCCACCGGACAGGGGGTGTCAATCAGCCCCAGCATTTT
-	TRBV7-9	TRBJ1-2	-	CSSSPLQGRGYTF	TGTTCCAGCAGCCCGTTACAGGGACGGGGCTACACCTTC
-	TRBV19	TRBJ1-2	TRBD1	CASSMQGALNYGYTF	TGTGCCAGTAGTATGCAGGGGGCGCTTAACTATGGCTACACCTTC
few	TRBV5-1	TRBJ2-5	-	CASSFQGIMETQYF	TGCGCCAGCAGCTTCCAGGGGATAATGGAGACCCAGTACTTC
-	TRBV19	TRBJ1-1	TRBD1	CASSFRGRTEAFF	TGTGCCAGTAGCTTCAGGGGGCGAACTGAAGCTTTCTTT
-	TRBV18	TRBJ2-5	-	CASSPSLREETQYF	TGTGCCAGCTCACCAAGTTTAAGAGAAGAGACCCAGTACTTC
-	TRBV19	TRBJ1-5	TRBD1	CASRRDREEPQHF	TGTGCCAGTAGAAGGGACAGGGAAGAGCCCCAGCATTTT
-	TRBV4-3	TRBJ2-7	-	CASSQDYLARYEQYF	TGCGCCAGCAGCCAAGATTACCTAGCGAGGTACGAGCAGTACTTC
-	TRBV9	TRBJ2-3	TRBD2	CASSVEGLAGTDTQYF	TGTGCCAGCAGCGTAGAGGGACTAGCGGGGACAGATACGCAGTATTTT
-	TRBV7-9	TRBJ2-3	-	CASSTRARRDTQYF	TGTGCCAGCAGTACGAGGGCTCGCAGGGATACGCAGTATTTT
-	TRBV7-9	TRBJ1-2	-	CASSLGDSRGYTF	TGTGCCAGCAGCTTAGGGGACTCTCGCGGCTACACCTTC
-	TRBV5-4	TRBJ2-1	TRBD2	CASSCRLAVSSYNEQFF	TGTGCCAGCAGCTGCCGACTAGCGGTGAGCTCCTACAATGAGCAGTTCTTC
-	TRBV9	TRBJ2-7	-	CASSVAPLYEQYF	TGTGCCAGCAGCGTAGCCCCACTATACGAGCAGTACTTC
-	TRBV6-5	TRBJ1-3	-	CASSKDSFSGNTIYF	TGTGCCAGCAGTAAAGACAGCTTCTCTGGAAACACCATATATTTT
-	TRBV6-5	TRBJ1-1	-	CASSSRVGSGTEAFF	TGTGCCAGCAGTAGCCGAGTGGGCTCGGGGACTGAAGCTTTCTTT
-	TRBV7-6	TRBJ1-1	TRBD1	CASSPGTGSANTEAFF	TGTGCCAGCAGCCCCGGGACAGGGTCAGCGAACACTGAAGCTTTCTTT
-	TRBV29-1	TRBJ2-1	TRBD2	CSVRLAVDNEQFF	TGCAGCGTGAGGCTAGCGGTTGACAATGAGCAGTTCTTC
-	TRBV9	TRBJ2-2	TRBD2	CASSVGLAGWGTGELFF	TGTGCCAGCAGCGTGGGACTAGCGGGATGGGGCACCGGGGAGCTGTTTTTT
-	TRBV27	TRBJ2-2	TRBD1	CASSLRQGAIEGELFF	TGTGCCAGCAGTTTACGGCAGGGGGCGATTGAAGGGGAGCTGTTTTTT
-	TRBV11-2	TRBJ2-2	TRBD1	CAALDRENTGELFF	TGTGCCGCCCTGGACAGGGAAAACACCGGGGAGCTGTTTTTT
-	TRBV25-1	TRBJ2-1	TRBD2	CASSAWREGYYNEQFF	TGTGCCAGCAGTGCCTGGCGGGAGGGCTACTACAATGAGCAGTTCTTC
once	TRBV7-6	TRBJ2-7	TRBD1	CASSLEGDRAYEQYF	TGTGCCAGCAGCTTAGAGGGGGACAGGGCCTACGAGCAGTACTTC
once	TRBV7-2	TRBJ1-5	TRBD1	CASSFGRVGGGQPQHF	TGTGCCAGCAGCTTCGGAAGGGTAGGGGGCGGTCAGCCCCAGCATTTT
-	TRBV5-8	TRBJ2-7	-	CASSLIRVSYEQYF	TGTGCCAGCAGCTTGATCCGGGTATCCTACGAGCAGTACTTC
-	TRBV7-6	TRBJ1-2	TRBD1	CASSPRTGFYGYTF	TGTGCCAGCAGCCCCCGGACAGGCTTCTATGGCTACACCTTC
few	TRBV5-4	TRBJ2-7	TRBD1	CASSPQQGALYEQYF	TGTGCCAGCAGCCCGCAACAGGGGGCACTCTACGAGCAGTACTTC
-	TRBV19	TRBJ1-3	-	CASSMAAGNTIYF	TGTGCCAGTAGTATGGCAGCTGGAAACACCATATATTTT
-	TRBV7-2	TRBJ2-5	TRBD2	CASSLLAGGRETQYF	TGTGCCAGCAGCTTATTAGCGGGGGGGAGAGAGACCCAGTACTTC
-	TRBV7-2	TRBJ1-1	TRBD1	CASSYGGPGQGEAFF	TGTGCCAGCAGCTACGGAGGGCCGGGACAGGGAGAAGCTTTCTTT
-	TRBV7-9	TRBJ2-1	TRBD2	CASSSLAGEEQFF	TGTGCCAGCAGTTCCCTAGCGGGAGAGGAGCAGTTCTTC
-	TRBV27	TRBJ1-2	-	CASSPGTGLLVDYGYTF	TGTGCCAGCAGTCCCGGGACGGGACTTTTAGTCGACTATGGCTACACCTTC
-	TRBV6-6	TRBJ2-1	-	CASGGNEQFF	TGTGCCAGCGGCGGGAATGAGCAGTTCTTC
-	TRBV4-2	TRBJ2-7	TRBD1	CASSQETGGFYEQYF	TGTGCCAGCAGCCAAGAGACAGGGGGCTTCTACGAGCAGTACTTC
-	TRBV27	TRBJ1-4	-	CASRSGLYGGEKLFF	TGTGCCAGCAGATCGGGACTCTATGGGGGTGAAAAACTGTTTTTT
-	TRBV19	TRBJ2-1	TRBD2	CASSSLAGVYNEQFF	TGTGCCAGTAGTAGTCTAGCGGGAGTCTACAATGAGCAGTTCTTC
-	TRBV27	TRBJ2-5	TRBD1	CASSPRTGPRTRGGETQYF	TGTGCCAGCAGTCCCAGGACAGGGCCGCGGACGCGAGGTGGAGAGACCCAGTACTTC
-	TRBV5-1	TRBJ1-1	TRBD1	CASSLTGDTEAFF	TGCGCCAGCAGCTTGACAGGGGACACTGAAGCTTTCTTT
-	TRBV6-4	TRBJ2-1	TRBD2	CASSDSGGGSYNEQFF	TGTGCCAGCAGTGACTCTGGCGGGGGCTCCTACAATGAGCAGTTCTTC
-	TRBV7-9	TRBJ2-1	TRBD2	CASRAGLAGAYNEQFF	TGTGCCAGCAGGGCGGGACTAGCGGGCGCCTACAATGAGCAGTTCTTC
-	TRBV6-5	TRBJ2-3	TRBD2	CASRTAGGEDTQYF	TGTGCCAGCAGGACCGCGGGAGGGGAAGATACGCAGTATTTT
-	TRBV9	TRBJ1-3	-	CASSVQGSGNTIYF	TGTGCCAGCAGCGTTCAGGGATCTGGAAACACCATATATTTT
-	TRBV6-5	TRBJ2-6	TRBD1	CAGSRDRAGANVLTF	TGTGCCGGCAGTCGAGACAGGGCCGGGGCCAACGTCCTGACTTTC
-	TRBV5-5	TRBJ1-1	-	CASSQSGGPAFF	TGTGCCAGCAGCCAGAGCGGGGGGCCCGCTTTCTTT
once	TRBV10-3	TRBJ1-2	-	CAISESRGGNGYTF	TGTGCCATCAGTGAGTCTCGGGGAGGGAATGGCTACACCTTC
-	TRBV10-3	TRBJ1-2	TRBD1	CAINPSTGVSDYGYTF	TGTGCCATCAATCCGAGTACAGGGGTCAGTGACTATGGCTACACCTTC
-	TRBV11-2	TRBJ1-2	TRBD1	CASSSPTGAYYGYTF	TGTGCCAGCAGCTCGCCAACAGGGGCCTACTATGGCTACACCTTC
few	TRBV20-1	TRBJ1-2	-	CSARTRGYTF	TGCAGTGCTAGGACTCGCGGCTACACCTTC
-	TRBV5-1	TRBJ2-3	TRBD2	CASSLVLPTPWTSGSGGDTQYF	TGCGCCAGCAGCTTGGTTCTCCCGACTCCTTGGACTAGCGGGAGTGGAGGAGATACGCAGTATTTT